This T cell receptor beta chain was found in a study of CD8+ T cells in alopecia areata. Study-wide findings and caveats: The study found that many expanded lesional clones persisted in scalp and blood during tofacitinib.

This CDR3 has 14 residues. Between the trimmed V and J ends, which lost 3 bases and 7 bases, there was a span of 15 bases. From germline, CDR1 is KGHSH and CDR2 LQKENI. This clone was observed a few times. What it binds is not known. The sequencing template was cDNA reverse transcribed from extracted RNA. Assay: immunoSEQ multiplex PCR; the TCRdb copy retains only in-frame clones and omits some. There are more than 150,000 clones in the sample; 51% occur only once, and roughly a tenth lies in the top ten. Noted treatment: oral pan-JAK inhibitor, 5-10 mg twice daily. Alopecia areata patients provided lesional scalp punch biopsies and peripheral blood.

The sequence came from a human donor with alopecia areata. The chain is built from TRBV18 and TRBJ1-2; a possible D gene is TRBD1 (6 bases). The source material was CD8+ T cells sorted from blood, sampled around week 54, from a patient treated with tofacitinib. The CDR3 sequence is CASSPFEQGFGYTF. The DNA for the CDR3 is TGTGCCAGCTCACCCTTTGAACAGGGATTTGGCTACACCTTC.